These 27 T cell receptor beta chains came from one sample sequenced in a study of OX40 agonist ivuxolimab in advanced cancers. Sequencing used immunoSEQ multiplex PCR; TCRdb keeps in-frame clones, though not all of them. This sample has about 71,000 clones, with around 83% found just once. The sample here was CD4+ or CD8+ T cells sorted from blood, taken in a trial of the OX40 agonist ivuxolimab. These receptors originate from an adult with an advanced solid tumor such as melanoma, head and neck, liver or kidney cancer.

For the CDR3, the DNA is TGTGCCAGCAGTGAATTGGGGGGTCGTAACTATGGCTACACCTTC. Amino acids: CASSELGGRNYGYTF. The J gene is TRBJ1-2, the V gene TRBV6-1; maybe TRBD1 (5 bases). In germline, CDR1 is MNHNS, CDR2 SASEGT. The germline V and J ends were trimmed by 2 bases and 1 base, with 11 bases remaining between them. The CDR3 is 15 amino acids.

This chain links TRBV28 with TRBJ1-5, with D maybe TRBD1 (5 bases). Per the germline V gene, CDR1 is MDHEN and CDR2 is SYDVKM. There are 14 residues in the CDR3. The V end was cut by 8 bases, the J end by 2 bases, with 13 bases between. CDR3 sequence reads: CASWGSGGNQPQHF. The CDR3 DNA reads TGTGCCAGCTGGGGGTCGGGGGGCAATCAGCCCCAGCATTTT. The full variable domain, its missing parts supplied by reference TRBV28 and TRBJ1-5, is DVKVTQSSRYLVKRTGEKVFLECVQDMDHENMFWYRQDPGLGLRLIYFSYDVKMKEKGDIPEGYSVSREKKERFSLILESASTNQTSMYLCASWGSGGNQPQHFGDGTRLSIL.

Only one count was recorded for this clone. This chain uses TRBV5-1 with TRBJ2-7; maybe TRBD1 (5 bases). CDR3 length: 13 amino acids. The V gene lost 3 bases and the J gene lost 5 bases, with 12 bases spanning the gap. CDR1 is SGHRS and CDR2 is YFSETQ in the germline V gene. CDR3 residues: CASSSTGPNEQYF. The DNA for the CDR3 is TGCGCCAGCAGCTCCACAGGACCCAACGAGCAGTACTTC.

This rearrangement joins TRBV13 to TRBJ2-2, with D tentatively TRBD1 or TRBD2 (5 bases each). Germline V CDR1 and CDR2: PRHDT, FYEKMQ (reference sequence). The CDR3 consists of 16 residues. V was pared by 3 bases and J by 0 bases, with 11 bases between. CDR3 DNA sequence: TGTGCCAGCAGCTTGGGGACGGCCTCGAACACCGGGGAGCTGTTTTTT. It yields the protein CASSLGTASNTGELFF. Combining the CDR3 with reference TRBV13 and TRBJ2-2 gives the whole variable domain AAGVIQSPRHLIKEKRETATLKCYPIPRHDTVYWYQQGPGQDPQFLISFYEKMQSDKGSIPDRFSAQQFSDYHSELNMSSLELGDSALYFCASSLGTASNTGELFFGEGSRLTVL.

The chain is built from TRBV7-3 and TRBJ1-5; 7 bases align to TRBD1. This CDR3 region has 18 residues. Germline V gives CDR1 SGHTA, CDR2 FQGTGA. After removal of 0 bases from V and 0 bases from J, the junction contained 8 bases not matched to a gene. CDR3 loop: CASSLTYRGGDSNQPQHF. In nucleotides, the CDR3 is TGTGCCAGCAGCTTAACGTACAGGGGCGGGGATAGCAATCAGCCCCAGCATTTT.

The chain employs TRBV28 and TRBJ2-7, with D tentatively TRBD1 (6 bases). Germline CDR1 is MDHEN and CDR2 is SYDVKM. V shed 11 bases and J shed 3 bases, with 14 bases lying between them. This CDR3 has 12 amino acids. CDR3 nucleotides: TGTGCCGATAGGACAGTCGGCTACGAGCAGTACTTC. It encodes CADRTVGYEQYF. Drawing the rest from reference TRBV28 and TRBJ2-7, the complete variable domain is DVKVTQSSRYLVKRTGEKVFLECVQDMDHENMFWYRQDPGLGLRLIYFSYDVKMKEKGDIPEGYSVSREKKERFSLILESASTNQTSMYLCADRTVGYEQYFGPGTRLTVT.

V is TRBV11-3 and J is TRBJ2-2, with D perhaps matching TRBD1 (7 bases). Deletions cut 4 bases from V and 5 bases from J, with 14 bases between. The V gene's germline CDR1 is SGHNT and CDR2 YENEEA. The CDR3 runs 15 residues. The CDR3 coding sequence is TGTGCCAGCAGCTCTCTGTCAGGGGGGACCGGGGAGCTGTTTTTT. As protein: CASSSLSGGTGELFF.

The chain recombines TRBV6-4 with TRBJ2-2; tentatively, D is TRBD1 or TRBD2 (5 bases each). V lost 2 bases to trimming and J lost 4 bases, with 11 bases between them. Germline CDR1 reads MRHNA; CDR2 reads SNTAGT. The CDR3 has 15 amino acids. CDR3 coding DNA: TGTGCCAGCAGTGACGGCAGGGCGGGCACCGGGGAGCTGTTTTTT. Translation: CASSDGRAGTGELFF.

The V and J genes are TRBV11-2 and TRBJ2-5; no clear D gene. Germline V gene data show CDR1 as SGHAT and CDR2 as FQNNGV. The CDR3 is 14 residues long. Trimming left V 5 bases short and J 4 bases short, with 14 bases between. CDR3 loop: CASSPTGIAETQYF. The CDR3 nucleotides are TGTGCCAGCAGCCCCACTGGGATCGCAGAGACCCAGTACTTC.

The rearrangement joins TRBV5-6 to TRBJ2-7; D possibly corresponds to TRBD1 (6 bases). V dropped 1 base and J dropped 2 bases, with 7 bases sitting between them. This CDR3 contains 13 residues. The germline CDR1 and CDR2 sequences are SGHDT and YYEEEE. CDR3 protein: CASSLTGTYEQYF. The CDR3, as DNA: TGTGCCAGCAGCTTGACAGGGACCTACGAGCAGTACTTC. Variable domain in full (rest from reference TRBV5-6 and TRBJ2-7): DAGVTQSPTHLIKTRGQQVTLRCSPKSGHDTVSWYQQALGQGPQFIFQYYEEEERQRGNFPDRFSGHQFPNYSSELNVNALLLGDSALYLCASSLTGTYEQYFGPGTRLTVT.

The rearrangement links TRBV19 to TRBJ2-3, with 7 bases identical to TRBD2. This CDR3 spans 19 amino acids. Looked up from germline, CDR1 is LNHDA and CDR2 is SQIVND (reference sequence). Unmatched junction bases numbered 17, after V lost 3 bases and J lost 2 bases. CDR3 loop: CASSIGRGGLIPLTDTQYF. The CDR3 DNA reads TGTGCCAGTAGTATTGGGAGGGGAGGCCTCATACCCCTCACAGATACGCAGTATTTT. Full variable domain (rest looked up from reference TRBV19 and TRBJ2-3): DGGITQSPKYLFRKEGQNVTLSCEQNLNHDAMYWYRQDPGQGLRLIYYSQIVNDFQKGDIAEGYSVSREKKESFPLTVTSAQKNPTAFYLCASSIGRGGLIPLTDTQYFGPGTRLTVL.

V and J are TRBV6-5 and TRBJ1-2, with D possibly being TRBD1 (5 bases). The germline V and J ends were trimmed by 2 bases and 6 bases, with 10 bases remaining between them. Germline assignment: CDR1 MNHEY and CDR2 SVGAGI. This CDR3 is built from 13 residues. Here the CDR3 reads CASSYEGWDGYTF. CDR3 DNA sequence: TGTGCCAGCAGTTACGAGGGGTGGGATGGCTACACCTTC.

V gene TRBV5-6 combines with J gene TRBJ1-4; D not resolved. The V gene's germline CDR1 is SGHDT and CDR2 YYEEEE. The V gene lost 1 base and the J gene lost 0 bases, with 7 bases spanning the gap. The CDR3 consists of 15 residues. In nucleotides, the CDR3 is TGTGCCAGCAGCTTGTACCGAACAACTAATGAAAAACTGTTTTTT. Its translation is CASSLYRTTNEKLFF.

This chain connects TRBV27 to TRBJ1-1, with no clear D. The length of the CDR3 is 13 residues. Trimming cost V 0 bases and J 11 bases, with 13 bases left between them. Germline values: CDR1 MNHEY, CDR2 SMNVEV (reference sequence). CDR3 loop: CASSLSLGVVAFF. In DNA, the CDR3 is TGTGCCAGCAGTTTATCGCTCGGGGTTGTTGCTTTCTTT.

The chain recombines TRBV5-4 with TRBJ1-1; possible D gene TRBD1, 5 bases. The CDR3 totals 14 residues. The germline V and J ends were trimmed by 6 bases and 3 bases, with 15 bases remaining between them. The germline V gene has CDR1 SGHNT and CDR2 YYREEE (reference sequence). The CDR3 nucleotides read TGTGCCAGCACTCTAAACAGGTACTACACTGAAGCTTTCTTT. It is translated as CASTLNRYYTEAFF.

The V call is TRBV30, the J call TRBJ2-5; TRBD1 matches 7 bases. This CDR3 is built from 12 residues. From germline, CDR1 is GTSNPN and CDR2 SVGIG (reference sequence). J lost 2 bases, V lost 3 bases, and 0 bases had no gene match. CDR3 region: CAWSRGQETQYF. The DNA of the CDR3 is TGTGCCTGGAGCAGGGGGCAAGAGACCCAGTACTTC.

The chain joins TRBV30 to TRBJ2-5, with D possibly TRBD1 on 6 matching bases. Germline-derived CDR1 and CDR2 are GTSNPN and SVGIG (reference sequence). Deletions cut 2 bases from V and 4 bases from J, with 11 bases between. This CDR3 is built from 13 residues. DNA for the CDR3: TGTGCCTGGAGTAGCATAGGGGGAGAGACCCAGTACTTC. Translating gives CAWSSIGGETQYF.

J is TRBJ2-3 and V is TRBV13; D may be TRBD2 (6 bases). Looked up from germline, CDR1 is PRHDT and CDR2 is FYEKMQ (reference sequence). The length of the CDR3 is 13 residues. V was trimmed by 6 bases and J by 6 bases, leaving 13 bases between them. CDR3 region: CASSTGVPDTQYF. The CDR3 nucleotides are TGTGCCAGCAGTACGGGGGTGCCGGATACGCAGTATTTT.

This chain links TRBV7-3 with TRBJ1-1, with D maybe TRBD1 (5 bases). The germline V gene encodes CDR1 SGHTA and CDR2 FQGTGA. Trimming took off 5 bases at V and 1 base at J, with 11 bases between the two ends. The CDR3 covers 14 residues. CDR3 sequence reads: CASSPGPQNTEAFF. Written as DNA, the CDR3 is TGTGCCAGCAGCCCGGGACCGCAGAACACTGAAGCTTTCTTT.

This clone appeared a few times. In nucleotides, the CDR3 is TGTGCCAGCGCCACAGGGACCGAGCGAGATACGCAGTATTTT. Protein product: CASATGTERDTQYF. This chain joins TRBV2 and TRBJ2-3; the D gene is possibly TRBD1 (6 bases). Germline CDR1 SNHLY, CDR2 FYNNEI. The CDR3 is made up of 14 amino acids. The ends were cut back, 8 bases at V and 5 bases at J, with 17 bases in the middle.

This clone appeared once. The chain uses TRBV11-2 and TRBJ2-5, with TRBD2 matching over 9 bases. CDR1 is SGHAT, CDR2 FQNNGV, per germline. The CDR3 contains 18 residues. V shed 3 bases and J 5 bases; nucleotides not matched to a gene: 16. Here the CDR3 reads CASSFAKGSGRGWETQYF. CDR3 nucleotide sequence: TGTGCCAGCAGCTTCGCTAAGGGTAGCGGGAGAGGATGGGAGACCCAGTACTTC.

This clone came up a few times. The rearrangement uses TRBV6-6 and TRBJ1-2, with D possibly TRBD1 on 6 matching bases. The CDR3 has 12 amino acids. V lost 9 bases and J 0 bases, leaving 8 bases between the germline ends. Looked up from germline, CDR1 is MNHNY and CDR2 is SVGAGI (reference sequence). Here the CDR3 reads CASRQANYGYTF. The CDR3 nucleotides are TGTGCCAGTAGACAGGCTAACTATGGCTACACCTTC.

The chain couples TRBV28 to TRBJ1-2; perhaps TRBD1 as D (5 bases). Looked up from germline, CDR1 is MDHEN and CDR2 is SYDVKM. This CDR3 comprises 14 residues. V was pared by 3 bases and J by 6 bases, with 14 bases between. CDR3 DNA sequence: TGTGCCAGCAGTTTTAGTCAGGGTCGGGATGGCTACACCTTC. It specifies CASSFSQGRDGYTF.

The chain is built from TRBV28 and TRBJ2-7; TRBD1 aligns across 8 bases. This CDR3 spans 14 amino acids. Germline CDR1 reads MDHEN; CDR2 reads SYDVKM. With V trimmed by 3 bases and J by 5 bases, 6 bases remained unmatched. The chain's CDR3 is CASSLRLTGDEQYF. The DNA for the CDR3 is TGTGCCAGCAGTTTGAGACTGACAGGGGACGAGCAGTACTTC.

V usage is TRBV6-1 and J usage is TRBJ2-1, with TRBD2 matching 7 bases. Germline V lookup: CDR1 MNHNS, CDR2 SASEGT. CDR3 size: 13 residues. With 1 base clipped from V and 7 bases from J, the junction kept 1 base outside the gene matches. In DNA form, the CDR3 reads TGTGCCAGCAGTGAAGTGGGGGGGAATGAGCAGTTCTTC. This sequence encodes CASSEVGGNEQFF.

The genes are TRBV5-1 and TRBJ2-2; TRBD2 matches at 12 bases. The J segment lost 4 bases and the V segment lost 0 bases, leaving 1 base of the junction unmatched. The CDR3 is 16 residues long. Germline-derived CDR1 and CDR2 are SGHRS and YFSETQ. This CDR3 is CASSLASGRATGELFF. DNA for the CDR3: TGCGCCAGCAGCTTGGCTAGCGGGAGGGCCACCGGGGAGCTGTTTTTT.

The chain recombines TRBV7-8 with TRBJ1-4; no clear D. The CDR3 length is 14 residues. Per germline, CDR1 SGHVS and CDR2 FQNEAQ. The V end lost 5 bases, the J end lost 8 bases, and 15 bases lay between the germline ends. This CDR3 is CASSLSALYEKLFF. In DNA form, the CDR3 reads TGTGCCAGCAGCCTTTCGGCCCTTTACGAAAAACTGTTTTTT.